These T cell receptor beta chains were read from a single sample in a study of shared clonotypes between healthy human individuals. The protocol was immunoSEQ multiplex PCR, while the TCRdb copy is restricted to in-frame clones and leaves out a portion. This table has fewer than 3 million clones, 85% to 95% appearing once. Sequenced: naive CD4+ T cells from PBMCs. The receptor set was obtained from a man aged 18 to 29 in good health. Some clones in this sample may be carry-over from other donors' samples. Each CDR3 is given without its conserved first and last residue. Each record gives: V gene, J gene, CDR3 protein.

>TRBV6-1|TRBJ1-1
ASSEFRSLNTEAF
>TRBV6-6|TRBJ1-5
ASSWPAYSNQPQH
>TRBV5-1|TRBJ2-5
ASSLRAGTQETQY
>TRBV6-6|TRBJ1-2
ASSQQGPNYGYT
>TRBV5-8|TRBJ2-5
ASSRGTGAMETQY
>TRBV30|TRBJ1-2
AWSVTGDGYT
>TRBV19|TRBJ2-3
ASSELRRGSDTQY
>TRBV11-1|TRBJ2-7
ASSSGGGSPYEQY
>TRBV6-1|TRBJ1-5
ASSRDRGNQPQH
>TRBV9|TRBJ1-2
ASSAQGAWGGYT
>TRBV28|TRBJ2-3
ASSPVARQDTQY
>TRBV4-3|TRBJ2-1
ASSQEGTASNEQF
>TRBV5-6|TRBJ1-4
ASSHRPGRATNEKLF
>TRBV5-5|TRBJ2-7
ASSSNKLLSVGVLHEQY
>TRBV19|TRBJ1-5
ASTADSNQPQH
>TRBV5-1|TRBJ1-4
ASSQVGDEKLF
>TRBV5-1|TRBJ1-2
ASSLALQEGGYT
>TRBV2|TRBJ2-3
ASTIAGDGDTQY
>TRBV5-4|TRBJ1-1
ASSLVAGLRTEAF
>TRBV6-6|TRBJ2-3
ASKEAGAVGDTQY
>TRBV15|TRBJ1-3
ATSRGTGSSGNTIY
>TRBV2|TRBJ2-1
ASSEGGRERYNEQF
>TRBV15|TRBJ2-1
ASGGSNEQF
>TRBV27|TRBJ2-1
ASSFLRNAYNEQF
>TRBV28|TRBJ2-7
ASSPSGGRRGEQY
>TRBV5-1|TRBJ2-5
ASSPVAGGPSVETQY
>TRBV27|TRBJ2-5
ASSLKGRAHWETQY
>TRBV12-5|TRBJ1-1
ASGRQGYTEAF
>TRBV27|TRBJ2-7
ASSLGLAGGLDEQY
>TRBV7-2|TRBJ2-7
ASSRRAGSEQY
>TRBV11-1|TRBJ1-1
ASSWTGSMVYMNTEAF
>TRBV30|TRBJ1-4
AWSEIGTGREKLF
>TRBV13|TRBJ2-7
ASSLRGSSGEQY
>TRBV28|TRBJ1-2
ASSPAQAYGYT
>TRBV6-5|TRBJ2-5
ASRRLAGGQETQY
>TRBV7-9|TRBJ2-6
ASSAAGAANVLT
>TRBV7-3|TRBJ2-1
ASSEHIAAYNEQF
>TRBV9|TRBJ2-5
ASSVAAGLLETQY
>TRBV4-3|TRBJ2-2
ASSQDRHSWDTGELF
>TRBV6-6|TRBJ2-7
ASSPRSGSYEQY
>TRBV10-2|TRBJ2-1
ASSTSRDRPRRDNEQF
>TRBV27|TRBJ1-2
ASSLRLGAAYGYT
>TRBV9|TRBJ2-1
ASRGGGSSYNEQF
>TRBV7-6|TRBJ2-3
ASSLSLGVPGYPQY
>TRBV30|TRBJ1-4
AWNIHGFNEKLF
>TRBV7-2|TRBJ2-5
ASSQAGVGPWRQTQY
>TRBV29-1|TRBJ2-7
SVVGGLEQY
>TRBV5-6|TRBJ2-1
ASSLGPDGEQF